Presented here are 18 T cell receptor beta chains from one specimen sequenced in a study of blood T cell repertoires in COVID-19. Clones were sequenced by immunoSEQ multiplex PCR, and TCRdb holds only the in-frame ones, with some missing. The data show 88,000 or so clones, about 76% seen once. The sample comprised peripheral blood. The receptors stem from a human donor in a cohort sampled during active COVID-19.

The chain recombines TRBV7-9 with TRBJ2-3; 9 bases fit TRBD2. From germline, CDR1 is SEHNR and CDR2 FQNEAQ (reference sequence). This CDR3 has 15 amino acids. V shed 6 bases and J 3 bases; nucleotides not matched to a gene: 7. CDR3 in amino acids: CASSRLADNTDTQYF. The CDR3 coding sequence is TGTGCCAGCAGTAGACTAGCGGATAATACAGATACGCAGTATTTT.

Here the CDR3 reads CASSAAGGYEQYF. The CDR3 nucleotides are TGTGCCAGCAGCGCCGCGGGGGGGTACGAGCAGTACTTC. The J gene is TRBJ2-7, the V gene TRBV9, with 9 bases aligning to TRBD2. V was clipped by 3 bases and J by 4 bases; unmatched bases: 2. Per the germline V gene, CDR1 is SGDLS and CDR2 is YYNGEE. The CDR3 is 13 amino acids.

The chain recombines TRBV2 with TRBJ2-7; D remains unclear. The CDR3 is made up of 13 amino acids. Germline assignment: CDR1 SNHLY and CDR2 FYNNEI. V lost 5 bases and J lost 2, with 10 bases in between. The CDR3 DNA sequence: TGTGCCAGCAGTCAGGAACCAGCCTACGAGCAGTACTTC. Translation: CASSQEPAYEQYF.

The gene calls are TRBV28 and TRBJ1-2, with 8 nucleotides matching TRBD1. After removal of 5 bases from V and 7 bases from J, the junction contained 18 bases not matched to a gene. The V gene's germline CDR1 is MDHEN and CDR2 SYDVKM. There are 17 residues in the CDR3. The CDR3 loop is CASSTPEAGGYVLGYTF. The CDR3 DNA reads TGTGCCAGCAGTACACCCGAAGCAGGGGGCTACGTCCTTGGCTACACCTTC.

This clone has only one observation. The chain couples TRBV19 to TRBJ2-6; the D gene is possibly TRBD1 (7 bases). This CDR3 comprises 17 residues. Trimming pared 4 bases from V and 0 bases from J, leaving 13 bases between. Germline assignment: CDR1 LNHDA and CDR2 SQIVND (reference sequence). The CDR3: CASSSGTEASGANVLTF. CDR3 sequence (DNA): TGTGCCAGTAGTAGCGGGACAGAAGCCTCTGGGGCCAACGTCCTGACTTTC.

This sequence joins TRBV15 and TRBJ2-1; 8 nucleotides line up with TRBD2. Germline CDR1 reads LNHNV; CDR2 reads YYDKDF (reference sequence). The CDR3 length is 15 residues. V gave up 3 bases and J gave up 2 bases; unmatched junction bases: 3. The CDR3: CATSSLLAAYNEQFF. CDR3 bases: TGTGCCACCAGCAGCCTACTAGCGGCCTACAATGAGCAGTTCTTC.

The rearrangement links TRBV7-9 to TRBJ1-3; D is perhaps TRBD1 (5 bases). Between the trimmed V and J ends, which lost 5 bases and 3 bases, there was a span of 14 bases. Germline V gene lookup returns CDR1 SEHNR and CDR2 FQNEAQ (reference sequence). This CDR3 spans 15 amino acids. CDR3 in amino acids: CASSTRWGDGNTIYF. The DNA of the CDR3 is TGTGCCAGCAGCACTAGGTGGGGGGATGGAAACACCATATATTTT.

The rearrangement uses TRBV19 and TRBJ2-7, with 10 bases aligning to TRBD2. V shed 3 bases and J 3 bases; nucleotides not matched to a gene: 5. The CDR3 is made up of 15 amino acids. Per germline, CDR1 LNHDA and CDR2 SQIVND (reference sequence). The CDR3 DNA follows: TGTGCCAGTAGTATTAAAGCGGGAGGGCTCTACGAGCAGTACTTC. Its protein product is CASSIKAGGLYEQYF.

J is TRBJ1-6 and V is TRBV15, with 8 bases identical to TRBD1. Germline V gene lookup returns CDR1 LNHNV and CDR2 YYDKDF (reference sequence). The CDR3 has 15 residues. With V trimmed by 0 bases and J by 7 bases, 2 bases remained unmatched. As DNA, the CDR3 is TGTGCCACCAGCAGAGATCGACAGGGGAATTCACCCCTCCACTTT. This sequence encodes CATSRDRQGNSPLHF. The whole variable domain, remainder taken from reference TRBV15 and TRBJ1-6, is DAMVIQNPRYQVTQFGKPVTLSCSQTLNHNVMYWYQQKSSQAPKLLFHYYDKDFNNEADTPDNFQSRRPNTSFCFLDIRSPGLGDTAMYLCATSRDRQGNSPLHFGNGTRLTVT.

The gene calls are TRBV7-8 and TRBJ2-1, with 9 positions matching TRBD2. The J segment lost 6 bases and the V segment lost 5 bases, leaving 14 bases of the junction unmatched. The CDR3 contains 17 residues. The germline V gene encodes CDR1 SGHVS and CDR2 FQNEAQ. The CDR3 region is CASSPGWGREGVNEQFF. Here the CDR3 DNA reads TGTGCCAGCAGCCCAGGTTGGGGGCGGGAGGGTGTCAATGAGCAGTTCTTC.

This chain uses TRBV5-5 with TRBJ2-4; 7 nucleotides line up with TRBD1. CDR1 and CDR2 from the germline V gene are SGHKS and YYEKEE (reference sequence). V shed 0 bases and J 6 bases; nucleotides not matched to a gene: 3. The CDR3 spans 14 residues. CDR3 nucleotides: TGTGCCAGCAGCTTGGAAGGGGGCGGAAACATTCAGTACTTC. This sequence encodes CASSLEGGGNIQYF.

In this sample, this clone turned up a few times. This chain connects TRBV4-3 to TRBJ2-2; TRBD2 aligns across 9 bases. The CDR3 extends over 17 amino acids. V dropped 1 base and J dropped 5; count of bases not matched to a gene: 8. Germline V lookup: CDR1 LGHNA, CDR2 YSLEER. The CDR3 sequence: CASSQGFGGRGTGELFF. In DNA, the CDR3 is TGCGCCAGCAGCCAAGGGTTTGGCGGGAGGGGGACCGGGGAGCTGTTTTTT.

The chain has TRBV29-1 and TRBJ1-2; 11 nucleotides match TRBD1. The CDR3 spans 13 residues. Germline V gene lookup returns CDR1 SQVTM and CDR2 ANQGSEA. V dropped 4 bases and J dropped 3; count of bases not matched to a gene: 1. For the CDR3, the DNA is TGCAGCGTTGGGACAGGGGGCTACTATGGCTACACCTTC. Amino acids: CSVGTGGYYGYTF.

The chain joins TRBV30 to TRBJ1-6, with D perhaps TRBD1 (5 bases). The V and J ends lost 6 bases and 7 bases respectively, with 13 bases between them. The CDR3 covers 13 residues. The V gene's germline CDR1 is GTSNPN and CDR2 SVGIG (reference sequence). CDR3 amino acids: CACEVQGNSPLHF. The CDR3, as DNA: TGTGCCTGTGAAGTCCAGGGAAATTCACCCCTCCACTTT.

This clone was recorded a few times. The gene calls are TRBV19 and TRBJ2-5, with 8 bases fitting TRBD2. Germline V CDR1 and CDR2: LNHDA, SQIVND (reference sequence). The CDR3 extends over 16 amino acids. Unmatched junction bases numbered 10, after V lost 6 bases and J lost 1 base. The CDR3 is CASSPGVTSGQETQYF. As DNA, the CDR3 is TGTGCCAGTAGCCCCGGAGTCACTAGCGGCCAAGAGACCCAGTACTTC.

V gene TRBV5-4 combines with J gene TRBJ2-1, with TRBD2 identical over 10 bases. V gave up 5 bases and J gave up 5 bases; unmatched junction bases: 1. The CDR3 totals 13 residues. Germline V lookup: CDR1 SGHNT, CDR2 YYREEE (reference sequence). The CDR3 loop is CASRLAGNNEQFF. The DNA for the CDR3 is TGTGCCAGCAGACTAGCGGGGAACAATGAGCAGTTCTTC.

The table lists this clone with a few counts. The chain carries TRBV24-1 and TRBJ2-7, with D possibly matching TRBD1 (6 bases). Germline CDR1 reads KGHDR; CDR2 reads SFDVKD. The length of the CDR3 is 14 residues. Deletions cut 5 bases from V and 2 bases from J, with 12 bases between. The CDR3 DNA is TGTGCCACCAGTGGGTCAGGGGATCCCTACGAGCAGTACTTC. Translated: CATSGSGDPYEQYF.

V and J are TRBV28 and TRBJ1-1; maybe TRBD1 (6 bases). Germline lookup yields CDR1 MDHEN and CDR2 SYDVKM. The V end was cut by 7 bases, the J end by 2 bases, with 11 bases between. The CDR3 has 13 residues. CDR3 region: CASTPDSNTEAFF. The CDR3 DNA sequence: TGTGCCAGCACCCCGGACAGCAACACTGAAGCTTTCTTT.